The following is a T cell receptor beta chain sequence with its context. Antigen unknown. Some clones are missing from TCRdb's copy, which holds only in-frame ones; the method was immunoSEQ multiplex PCR. The sample records around 76,000 clones, approximately 80% being singletons. Autoimmune disease history or systemic immunosuppression led to patients being barred. The length of the CDR3 is 15 residues. The germline V gene encodes CDR1 SGHRS and CDR2 YFSETQ. V was trimmed by 4 bases and J by 0 bases, leaving 10 bases between them. This sample stems from a study of OX40 agonist ivuxolimab in advanced cancers. Broader study findings: Individuals who were partial responders at 0.1-3.0 mg/kg had clonal expansion that ranked among the lowest.

This sequence was found in an adult with an advanced solid tumor such as melanoma, head and neck, liver or kidney cancer. The source was CD4+ or CD8+ T cells sorted from blood, collected in a trial of the OX40 agonist ivuxolimab. This sequence joins TRBV5-1 and TRBJ1-4, with D possibly being TRBD1 (6 bases). CDR3 protein: CASSRDTPTNEKLFF. In DNA form, the CDR3 reads TGCGCCAGCAGCAGGGACACCCCAACTAATGAAAAACTGTTTTTT. Looking up the rest from reference TRBV5-1 and TRBJ1-4 gives the full variable domain: KAGVTQTPRYLIKTRGQQVTLSCSPISGHRSVSWYQQTPGQGLQFLFEYFSETQRNKGNFPGRFSGRQFSNSRSEMNVSTLELGDSALYLCASSRDTPTNEKLFFGSGTQLSVL.